This entry lists 28 T cell receptor beta chains sequenced from one sample in a study of blood T cell repertoires in COVID-19. Clones were read by immunoSEQ multiplex PCR, and TCRdb kept only the in-frame ones, dropping some. This sample has roughly 200,000 clones, with 84% found just once. The sample taken for sequencing was PBMCs or T cells enriched from blood (not recorded which). These TCRs come from a woman aged 25 to 39 who had been exposed to COVID-19.

This chain uses TRBV25-1 with TRBJ1-1; D perhaps matches TRBD1 (6 bases). The V end was cut by 5 bases, the J end by 5 bases, with 12 bases between. Per germline, CDR1 MGHDK and CDR2 SYGVNS. This CDR3 has 13 residues. The CDR3 sequence: CASSRSGVTEAFF. CDR3 sequence (DNA): TGTGCCAGCAGTAGGTCAGGGGTTACTGAAGCTTTCTTT.

The J gene is TRBJ2-2, the V gene TRBV27; 11 nucleotides align to TRBD2. Per germline, CDR1 MNHEY and CDR2 SMNVEV (reference sequence). V dropped 7 bases and J dropped 3; count of bases not matched to a gene: 7. The CDR3 runs to 16 residues. CDR3 sequence: CASTASGGTYTGELFF. The DNA for the CDR3 is TGTGCCAGCACCGCTAGCGGGGGGACCTACACCGGGGAGCTGTTTTTT.

The chain carries TRBV3-1 (or the pseudogene TRBV3-2) and TRBJ2-5; D unclear. The germline V and J ends were trimmed by 3 bases and 0 bases, with 8 bases remaining between them. The germline V gene encodes CDR1 LGHDT and CDR2 YNNKEL (reference sequence). CDR3 size: 14 residues. The CDR3 DNA sequence: TGTGCCAGCAGCCAGAACGGGTACCAAGAGACCCAGTACTTC. Protein: CASSQNGYQETQYF.

The chain couples TRBV7-8 to TRBJ2-1; D not certain. Germline CDR1 reads SGHVS; CDR2 reads FQNEAQ. This CDR3 has 12 amino acids. Trimming removed 4 bases from V and 7 bases from J, with 8 bases in between. The CDR3 spells CASSSASNEQFF. The CDR3 nucleotides are TGTGCCAGCAGCTCCGCTAGTAATGAGCAGTTCTTC.

CDR3 sequence: CSAPWGVTGKGEKLFF. CDR3 in DNA: TGCAGCGCACCGTGGGGGGTGACAGGGAAGGGTGAAAAACTGTTTTTT. This chain connects TRBV29-1 to TRBJ1-4; TRBD1 matches at 7 bases. This CDR3 is built from 16 residues. CDR1 SQVTM and CDR2 ANQGSEA come from the germline V gene. V shed 7 bases, J shed 7 bases, and the junction held 18 bases outside the gene matches.

The gene calls are TRBV9 and TRBJ1-2; tentatively, D is TRBD1 (6 bases). V was cut by 4 bases and J by 5 bases, with 18 bases left in between. From germline, CDR1 is SGDLS and CDR2 YYNGEE. CDR3 size: 15 residues. CDR3 loop: CASSSRQGIGYGYTF. CDR3 nucleotides: TGTGCCAGCAGCAGTCGTCAGGGGATCGGGTATGGCTACACCTTC. Full variable domain (outside the CDR3, taken from reference TRBV9 and TRBJ1-2): DSGVTQTPKHLITATGQRVTLRCSPRSGDLSVYWYQQSLDQGLQFLIQYYNGEERAKGNILERFSAQQFPDLHSELNLSSLELGDSALYFCASSSRQGIGYGYTFGSGTRLTVV.

The chain is built from TRBV5-4 and TRBJ2-7, with TRBD1 matching over 7 bases. The CDR3 totals 13 residues. Germline V gene lookup returns CDR1 SGHNT and CDR2 YYREEE (reference sequence). With 5 bases clipped from V and 6 bases from J, the junction kept 8 bases outside the gene matches. CDR3 nucleotides: TGTGCCAGCAGTCGGGACAGCCATCTCGAGCAGTACTTC. It encodes CASSRDSHLEQYF.

The chain couples TRBV5-1 to TRBJ2-5; D gene ambiguous. Trimming stripped 0 bases from V and 1 base from J, with 16 bases between. Germline V gene lookup returns CDR1 SGHRS and CDR2 YFSETQ. The CDR3 has 17 residues. CDR3 sequence reads: CASSLGPGQRIQETQYF. The CDR3 DNA follows: TGCGCCAGCAGCTTGGGGCCTGGCCAAAGAATCCAAGAGACCCAGTACTTC.

The chain has TRBV9 and TRBJ1-4; 7 bases align to TRBD1. Trimming cost V 4 bases and J 7 bases; bases outside gene matches: 10. The CDR3 contains 15 residues. Germline V gene sequence: CDR1 SGDLS, CDR2 YYNGEE. CDR3 residues: CASSSLSAGGEKLFF. In nucleotides, the CDR3 is TGTGCCAGCAGCTCCTTATCGGCAGGGGGTGAAAAACTGTTTTTT.

The chain links TRBV7-8 to TRBJ2-7; D is ambiguous. CDR3 length equals 12 residues. Trimming pared 3 bases from V and 3 bases from J, leaving 6 bases between. The germline V gene has CDR1 SGHVS and CDR2 FQNEAQ. For the CDR3, the DNA is TGTGCCAGCAGCTTCTCCTTCTACGAGCAGTACTTC. It is translated as CASSFSFYEQYF.

The rearrangement uses TRBV6-4 and TRBJ2-5; 7 bases map to TRBD2. The germline V gene encodes CDR1 MRHNA and CDR2 SNTAGT. This CDR3 has 16 amino acids. Unmatched junction bases numbered 6, after V lost 0 bases and J lost 2 bases. DNA of the CDR3: TGTGCCAGCAGTGACTCGAGTGGGGGGGGACAAGAGACCCAGTACTTC. Encoded protein: CASSDSSGGGQETQYF.

V and J are TRBV10-3 and TRBJ2-1, with 7 bases fitting TRBD2. The CDR3 consists of 15 residues. Germline V gene data show CDR1 as ENHRY and CDR2 as SYGVKD. J lost 7 bases, V lost 0 bases, and 6 bases had no gene match. Here the CDR3 reads CAISESTGGGNEQFF. The DNA of the CDR3 is TGTGCCATCAGTGAGTCCACGGGGGGAGGGAATGAGCAGTTCTTC.

The chain combines TRBV18 with TRBJ1-1; D is possibly TRBD1 (5 bases). Trimming took off 5 bases at V and 0 bases at J, with 16 bases between the two ends. Germline assignment: CDR1 KGHSH and CDR2 LQKENI. The CDR3 runs to 16 residues. CDR3 sequence (DNA): TGTGCCAGCTCATCACAACAGGATTTCATGAACACTGAAGCTTTCTTT. It translates to CASSSQQDFMNTEAFF.

J is TRBJ1-5 and V is TRBV3-1 (or the pseudogene TRBV3-2), with TRBD1 matching 9 bases. The germline V gene encodes CDR1 LGHDT and CDR2 YNNKEL (reference sequence). The length of the CDR3 is 14 residues. Losses at the gene ends were 9 bases for V and 4 bases for J; bases not matched to a gene: 7. CDR3 coding DNA: TGTGCCAGTACCGGGACAGGGAAGAATCAGCCCCAGCATTTT. Amino acids: CASTGTGKNQPQHF.

This chain connects TRBV19 to TRBJ1-2; 9 nucleotides line up with TRBD1. Germline values: CDR1 LNHDA, CDR2 SQIVND (reference sequence). Trimming at V came to 10 bases and at J to 7 bases, leaving 10 bases not matched to a gene. CDR3 length equals 13 residues. In nucleotides, the CDR3 is TGTGCCACGGGCCTACAGGGGGCGCTTGGCTACACCTTC. It is translated as CATGLQGALGYTF.

V gene TRBV19 combines with J gene TRBJ1-5, with 9 nucleotides matching TRBD1. J was trimmed by 5 bases and V by 6 bases; bases with no gene match: 11. The CDR3 has 16 amino acids. Germline assignment: CDR1 LNHDA and CDR2 SQIVND (reference sequence). Here the CDR3 reads CASSPGQGVIDQPQHF. The CDR3 DNA follows: TGTGCCAGTAGCCCGGGACAGGGTGTAATCGATCAGCCCCAGCATTTT.

CDR3 DNA: TGTGCCAGCAGCTTAACTATGCAGGGGAACTATGGCTACACCTTC. This gives the protein CASSLTMQGNYGYTF. V is TRBV7-9 and J is TRBJ1-2; maybe TRBD1 (6 bases). The V end was cut by 2 bases, the J end by 2 bases, with 12 bases between. CDR3 size: 15 residues. In germline, CDR1 is SEHNR, CDR2 FQNEAQ (reference sequence).

The chain couples TRBV4-3 to TRBJ2-7; D is uncertain. This CDR3 has 15 amino acids. Germline V lookup: CDR1 LGHNA, CDR2 YSLEER. Trimming took 1 base from V and 2 from J, leaving 12 bases between them. The CDR3 region is CASSQVERGPYEQYF. The CDR3 region has the DNA TGCGCCAGCAGCCAAGTGGAAAGAGGTCCCTACGAGCAGTACTTC.

The chain employs TRBV6-5 and TRBJ1-4, with a weak D call TRBD1 (6 bases). Germline V gene data show CDR1 as MNHEY and CDR2 as SVGAGI. This CDR3 comprises 14 residues. V was shortened by 11 bases and J by 8 bases, with 21 bases between the two germline ends. DNA of the CDR3: TGTGCCTCCGGGGGGGCGGGGCAGGGGGAAAAACTGTTTTTT. Translating it yields CASGGAGQGEKLFF.

The V gene is TRBV12-5, the J gene TRBJ1-6; no clear D. Germline V gene sequence: CDR1 LGHNT, CDR2 FRNRAP. The germline V and J ends were trimmed by 2 bases and 9 bases, with 8 bases remaining between them. The length of the CDR3 is 13 residues. CDR3: CASGLFGSSPLHF. CDR3 coding DNA: TGTGCTAGTGGTTTGTTCGGGAGTTCACCCCTCCACTTT.

This chain connects TRBV25-1 to TRBJ1-2, with a weak D call TRBD1 (6 bases). This CDR3 contains 13 residues. Germline assignment: CDR1 MGHDK and CDR2 SYGVNS. Trimming shortened V by 4 bases and J by 2 bases, and 8 bases separated the two germline ends. The CDR3 nucleotides read TGTGCCAGCAGTGTCACAGGGAACTATGGCTACACCTTC. Amino acid sequence: CASSVTGNYGYTF.

The chain uses TRBV23-1 and TRBJ1-5, with 9 nucleotides matching TRBD1. TRBV23-1 is known as an ORF, though its function is uncertain. V lost 3 bases and J lost 5; bases outside the gene matches: 8. The CDR3 is made up of 16 amino acids. The CDR3 here is CASSHPRDRAHQPQHF. CDR3 bases: TGCGCCAGCAGTCACCCCCGGGACAGGGCTCATCAGCCCCAGCATTTT.

This clone showed up just once. The chain recombines TRBV19 with TRBJ2-1; D uncertain. CDR3 size: 15 residues. Deletions cut 3 bases from V and 10 bases from J, with 19 bases between. Germline loops: CDR1 LNHDA, CDR2 SQIVND (reference sequence). The CDR3 loop is CASSISSANSREQFF. As DNA, the CDR3 is TGTGCCAGTAGTATTTCTTCGGCCAATTCGAGGGAGCAGTTCTTC.

The chain links TRBV5-1 to TRBJ2-2, with 7 bases matching TRBD2. The J segment lost 4 bases and the V segment lost 3 bases, leaving 9 bases of the junction unmatched. This CDR3 has 16 amino acids. Per germline, CDR1 SGHRS and CDR2 YFSETQ. Here the CDR3 reads CASSSGLDGLTGELFF. CDR3 bases: TGCGCCAGCAGCTCCGGACTAGATGGTCTCACCGGGGAGCTGTTTTTT.

The chain is built from TRBV19 and TRBJ2-2, with D tentatively TRBD1 (5 bases). Between the trimmed V and J ends, which lost 2 bases and 3 bases, there was a span of 7 bases. This CDR3 is 14 amino acids long. Per the germline V gene, CDR1 is LNHDA and CDR2 is SQIVND (reference sequence). CDR3 coding DNA: TGTGCCAGTAGTATATCAGGGTACACCGGGGAGCTGTTTTTT. Protein: CASSISGYTGELFF. The full variable domain, its missing parts supplied by reference TRBV19 and TRBJ2-2, is DGGITQSPKYLFRKEGQNVTLSCEQNLNHDAMYWYRQDPGQGLRLIYYSQIVNDFQKGDIAEGYSVSREKKESFPLTVTSAQKNPTAFYLCASSISGYTGELFFGEGSRLTVL.

Comment on this clone: The sample has other DNA sequences that encode this CDR3 too. The chain is built from TRBV12-3 or TRBV12-4 and TRBJ1-1; D is perhaps TRBD1 (5 bases). V was shortened by 0 bases and J by 7 bases, with 6 bases between the two germline ends. This CDR3 has 12 amino acids. CDR3 loop: CASSLAGVEAFF. The CDR3 nucleotides read TGTGCCAGCAGTTTAGCAGGGGTTGAAGCTTTCTTT.

This clone was recorded a few times. The genes are TRBV5-6 and TRBJ1-6, with TRBD1 matching over 10 bases. V gave up 4 bases and J gave up 5 bases; unmatched junction bases: 3. The CDR3 has 15 amino acids. Per the germline V gene, CDR1 is SGHDT and CDR2 is YYEEEE. The CDR3 here is CASSPGTGDNSPLHF. DNA for the CDR3: TGTGCCAGCAGCCCAGGGACAGGGGATAATTCACCCCTCCACTTT.

The rearrangement uses TRBV10-1 and TRBJ1-1; D gene uncertain. CDR3 size: 16 residues. Germline-derived CDR1 and CDR2 are WNHNN and SYGVQD (reference sequence). Trimming pared 10 bases from V and 0 bases from J, leaving 21 bases between. This CDR3 reads CANGQFGDTVNTEAFF. In nucleotides, the CDR3 is TGCGCCAACGGGCAATTCGGGGATACAGTGAACACTGAAGCTTTCTTT.